These T cell receptor beta chains were read from a single sample in a study of neurological immune-mediated disorders. TCRdb itself ran the 5' RACE reads through MiXCR, one entry per CDR3 protein. The table includes tens of thousands of distinct CDR3 sequences, about 13% detected once. The material sequenced was PBMCs. The receptors originated from a woman between 55 and 75 years old with HTLV-1-associated myelopathy (HAM/TSP). CDR3s include the opening cysteine and the closing phenylalanine or tryptophan.

TRBV5-1	TRBJ2-1	CASSLEGNEQFF
TRBV14	TRBJ2-1	CASSQYPTFYNEQFF
TRBV20-1	TRBJ2-1	CSARVWGLVEAAQFF
TRBV11-2	TRBJ2-3	CASSLDRSGTGGKDTQYF
TRBV5-6	TRBJ2-3	CASSKTASTDTQYF
TRBV29-1	TRBJ1-1	CSVAGPGTANTEAFF
TRBV5-1	TRBJ2-3	CASSIGTSADTQYF
TRBV9	TRBJ1-5	CASSPGVGNQPQHF
TRBV5-1	TRBJ2-6	CASSLGDRPSGANVLTF
TRBV29-1	TRBJ1-1	CSAGQGADTEAFF
TRBV2	TRBJ1-1	CASSDIALNTEAFF
TRBV20-1	TRBJ2-7	CSARGDSNYEQYF
TRBV27	TRBJ1-2	CASSLGGAPGGYTF
TRBV20-1	TRBJ2-5	CSAGRTSGRVQETQYF
TRBV28	TRBJ1-1	CASRGRAGVMNTEAFF
TRBV7-6	TRBJ2-3	CASSSTSILTDTQYF
TRBV9	TRBJ2-5	CDSSIELAGKTTQYF
TRBV27	TRBJ2-7	CSSSWGQWGAYEQYF
TRBV7-9	TRBJ2-2	CASSLATGGNTGELFF
TRBV7-9	TRBJ1-6	CASSQTRGLGPLHF
TRBV20-1	TRBJ2-7	CSARELAGRISSYEQYF
TRBV12-3/TRBV12-4	TRBJ1-2	CASSPGTAYTF
TRBV6-5	TRBJ2-7	CASRYPGQGGEQYF
TRBV12-3/TRBV12-4	TRBJ1-2	CASRGRGLYGYTF
TRBV28	TRBJ2-5	CASTGAGGEETQYF
TRBV7-2	TRBJ1-5	CASSLRGVSNQPQHF
TRBV12-3/TRBV12-4	TRBJ2-1	CASSFSGMLGYEQFF
TRBV29-1	TRBJ2-7	CSVAGLYEQYF
TRBV6-5	TRBJ1-1	CASSYSVGNTEAFF
TRBV12-3/TRBV12-4	TRBJ1-1	CASSSRAPSQAFF
TRBV5-5	TRBJ2-1	CASSRDNSYNEQFF
TRBV21-1	TRBJ1-1	CASSNPPRAGAAFF
TRBV7-8	TRBJ1-5	CASSSRWGNQPQHF
TRBV12-3/TRBV12-4	TRBJ1-2	CASSFYAGDYGYTF
TRBV20-1	TRBJ2-1	CSASYSYNEQFF
TRBV29-1	TRBJ2-3	CSVGGTSGRSTDTQYF
TRBV7-9	TRBJ2-7	CASTQGDFRQYF
TRBV7-2	TRBJ2-3	CASIERRSDTQYF
TRBV3-1	TRBJ2-1	CASSFNRGSGMDNEQFF
TRBV7-2	TRBJ2-3	CASSLIKGTDTQYF
TRBV6-5	TRBJ2-3	CASSSPRLAGGTDTQYF